These 30 T cell receptor beta chains share one sample of origin, sequenced in a study of monozygotic twins with inflammatory bowel disease. TCRdb re-called the 5' RACE reads and catalogs CDR3 proteins one per entry, DNA excluded. The sample data list just over 300,000 distinct CDR3 sequences. Sequencing was done on a sample of blood. These receptor sequences come from a human donor with ulcerative colitis or Crohn's disease, or a healthy co-twin of an affected twin (not recorded which).

The chain has TRBV5-1 and TRBJ1-2; the D gene TCRdb calls, TRBD1, cannot be checked with no DNA. Germline CDR1 is SGHRS and CDR2 is YFSETQ. The CDR3 extends over 14 amino acids. The CDR3 protein is CASSPGTGFSGYTF.

The V gene is TRBV5-4, the J gene TRBJ2-4. The CDR3 totals 16 residues. Looked up from germline, CDR1 is SGHNT and CDR2 is YYREEE (reference sequence). The CDR3 sequence: CASSLDSDLAKNIQYF.

This sequence joins TRBV29-1 and TRBJ2-7. The CDR3 extends over 13 amino acids. Germline V gene data show CDR1 as SQVTM and CDR2 as ANQGSEA. CDR3 residues: CSVERLKRNEQYF.

The rearrangement joins TRBV11-1 to TRBJ2-7; TCRdb's assignment of TRBD1 cannot be checked, as there is no DNA. Germline CDR1 reads SGHAT; CDR2 reads FQDESV (reference sequence). The CDR3 contains 19 residues. CDR3 in amino acids: CASSLPDQLENREAYEQYF.

This sequence joins TRBV5-6 and TRBJ1-5; TCRdb outputs TRBD1, but without DNA this stays unchecked. This CDR3 has 15 residues. Per the germline V gene, CDR1 is SGHDT and CDR2 is YYEEEE. The CDR3 is CASSYAGRGNQPQHF.

The V call is TRBV4-3, the J call TRBJ2-6; TCRdb gives TRBD1 as the D gene, but with no DNA this cannot be confirmed. The CDR3 is made up of 18 amino acids. Germline CDR1 reads LGHNA; CDR2 reads YSLEER. This chain's CDR3 is CASSRRQNGASGANVLTF.

The chain recombines TRBV27 with TRBJ1-5; as DNA is missing, the TRBD1 call by TCRdb cannot be tested. This CDR3 region has 14 residues. Germline V gene lookup returns CDR1 MNHEY and CDR2 SMNVEV (reference sequence). The CDR3 region is CASSLIAGGQPQHF.

The rearrangement links TRBV6-2 or TRBV6-3 to TRBJ2-1; the TCRdb call, TRBD2, lacks DNA for checking. The germline V gene has CDR1 MNHEY and CDR2 SVGEGT. The CDR3 extends over 18 amino acids. CDR3 sequence: CASSSLRWTSGRATEQFF.

The gene calls are TRBV5-1 and TRBJ2-5; the D call of TRBD1 rests on TCRdb alone, since no DNA is present to check it. This CDR3 comprises 17 residues. CDR1 and CDR2 from the germline V gene are SGHRS and YFSETQ. CDR3 in amino acids: CASREPLFQGSGETQYF.

The chain has TRBV7-3 and TRBJ2-3; checking the TCRdb D call of TRBD2 is not possible without DNA. Germline CDR1 and CDR2: SGHTA and FQGTGA. This CDR3 is built from 17 residues. The CDR3 protein is CASSLGTSGGRGDTQYF. The complete variable domain, with remaining parts taken from reference TRBV7-3 and TRBJ2-3, reads GAGVSQTPSNKVTEKGKYVELRCDPISGHTALYWYRQSLGQGPEFLIYFQGTGAADDSGLPNDRFFAVRPEGSVSTLKIQRTERGDSAVYLCASSLGTSGGRGDTQYFGPGTRLTVL.

Here the CDR3 reads CASSYTTNYGYTF. The chain has TRBV6-5 and TRBJ1-2. The CDR3 covers 13 residues. Germline CDR1 and CDR2: MNHEY and SVGAGI.

This chain joins TRBV11-2 and TRBJ2-4. This CDR3 is 17 amino acids long. Germline V gives CDR1 SGHAT, CDR2 FQNNGV. The CDR3 spells CASSLVLAVTIKNIQYF.

This sequence joins TRBV5-1 and TRBJ1-1. Germline V gene lookup returns CDR1 SGHRS and CDR2 YFSETQ. This CDR3 is 17 amino acids long. CDR3 protein: CASRGYGGSAGDTEAFF.

The chain has TRBV6-2 or TRBV6-3 and TRBJ1-6. The CDR3 runs to 14 residues. Germline CDR1 is MNHEY and CDR2 is SVGEGT. The CDR3 reads CASSYRTEFSPLHF.

The gene calls are TRBV20-1 and TRBJ1-5; checking the TCRdb D call of TRBD1 is not possible without DNA. Germline V CDR1 and CDR2: DFQATT, SNEGSKA (reference sequence). CDR3 length: 15 residues. The CDR3: CSAPRGSGMGQPQHF.

The chain uses TRBV20-1 and TRBJ1-1. CDR3 size: 11 residues. CDR1 is DFQATT and CDR2 is SNEGSKA in the germline V gene (reference sequence). The CDR3 region is CSVTLGPKAFF.

The chain uses TRBV9 and TRBJ2-1; without DNA, the TCRdb call of TRBD2 cannot be checked. The CDR3 is made up of 16 amino acids. The V gene's germline CDR1 is SGDLS and CDR2 YYNGEE. CDR3: CASSRDPRDLSNEQFF.

This chain uses TRBV6-5 with TRBJ1-1. This CDR3 is 14 amino acids long. The germline V gene encodes CDR1 MNHEY and CDR2 SVGAGI. CDR3: CASSYRGTNTEAFF.

The J gene is TRBJ1-1, the V gene TRBV5-1; the TCRdb D gene call, TRBD1, has no DNA to confirm it. The CDR3 sequence is 14 residues long. The V gene's germline CDR1 is SGHRS and CDR2 YFSETQ. CDR3 protein: CASSFQGDNTEAFF.

The chain couples TRBV12-3 or TRBV12-4 to TRBJ2-3. CDR3 length: 13 residues. The CDR3 sequence: CATRLGVRDTQYF.

The chain uses TRBV6-5 and TRBJ1-6. This CDR3 has 15 amino acids. Per germline, CDR1 MNHEY and CDR2 SVGAGI. CDR3 amino acids: CASSYDGPFNSPLHF.

The chain combines TRBV5-1 with TRBJ2-5; the TCRdb D gene call, TRBD1, has no DNA to confirm it. Germline lookup yields CDR1 SGHRS and CDR2 YFSETQ. CDR3 length: 16 amino acids. Here the CDR3 reads CASSPYAGTRQETQYF.

This sequence joins TRBV5-1 and TRBJ2-2. Per the germline V gene, CDR1 is SGHRS and CDR2 is YFSETQ. The CDR3 runs 18 residues. The CDR3 here is CASSLRAPWVGNTGELFF.

This sequence joins TRBV5-4 and TRBJ2-4. From germline, CDR1 is SGHNT and CDR2 YYREEE (reference sequence). The CDR3 sequence is 18 residues long. CDR3 protein: CASSLAHNEWAAKNIQYF.

V usage is TRBV9 and J usage is TRBJ2-5; TCRdb reports TRBD2, a call that lacks DNA to check it against. Germline CDR1 and CDR2: SGDLS and YYNGEE. There are 17 residues in the CDR3. CDR3 loop: CASSPGTSGGPMETQYF.

The chain couples TRBV5-4 to TRBJ2-5; TCRdb reports TRBD1, a call that lacks DNA to check it against. CDR1 is SGHNT and CDR2 is YYREEE in the germline V gene (reference sequence). This CDR3 contains 14 residues. CDR3 loop: CASSPRDTQGAQYF. The complete variable domain, with remaining parts taken from reference TRBV5-4 and TRBJ2-5, reads ETGVTQSPTHLIKTRGQQVTLRCSSQSGHNTVSWYQQALGQGPQFIFQYYREEENGRGNFPPRFSGLQFPNYSSELNVNALELDDSALYLCASSPRDTQGAQYFGPGTRLLVL.

This chain links TRBV20-1 with TRBJ2-7. Germline values: CDR1 DFQATT, CDR2 SNEGSKA (reference sequence). CDR3 size: 12 residues. CDR3: CSARDQAYEQYF.

This chain joins TRBV6-2 or TRBV6-3 and TRBJ2-1. This CDR3 has 13 amino acids. Germline V gene lookup returns CDR1 MNHEY and CDR2 SVGEGT. The CDR3 region is CASSYRQDNEQFF.

This chain links TRBV5-1 with TRBJ1-4. The CDR3 is 12 amino acids. Germline V CDR1 and CDR2: SGHRS, YFSETQ. CDR3 residues: CASSLLGEKLFF. Based on the CDR3 plus reference TRBV5-1 and TRBJ1-4, the full variable domain is KAGVTQTPRYLIKTRGQQVTLSCSPISGHRSVSWYQQTPGQGLQFLFEYFSETQRNKGNFPGRFSGRQFSNSRSEMNVSTLELGDSALYLCASSLLGEKLFFGSGTQLSVL.

This chain joins TRBV27 and TRBJ2-7; TCRdb designates TRBD1, a call that cannot be tested without DNA. The CDR3 runs 14 residues. Germline CDR1 and CDR2: MNHEY and SMNVEV (reference sequence). The CDR3 sequence is CASRGAGRSYEQYF.